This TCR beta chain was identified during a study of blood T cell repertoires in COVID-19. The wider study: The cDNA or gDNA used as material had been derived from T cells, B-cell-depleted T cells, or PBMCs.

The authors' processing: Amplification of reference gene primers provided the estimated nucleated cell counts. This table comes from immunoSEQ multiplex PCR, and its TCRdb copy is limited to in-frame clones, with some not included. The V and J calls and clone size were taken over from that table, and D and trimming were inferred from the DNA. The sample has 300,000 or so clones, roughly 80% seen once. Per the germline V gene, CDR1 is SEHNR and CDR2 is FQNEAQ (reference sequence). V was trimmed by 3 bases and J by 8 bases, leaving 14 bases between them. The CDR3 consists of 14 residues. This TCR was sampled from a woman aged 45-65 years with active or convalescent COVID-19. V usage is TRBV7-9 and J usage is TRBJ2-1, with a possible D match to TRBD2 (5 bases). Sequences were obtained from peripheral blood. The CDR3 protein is CASSFRGWVDEQFF. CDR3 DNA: TGTGCCAGCAGCTTCCGGGGATGGGTCGATGAGCAGTTCTTC.